Shown below are 3 T cell receptor beta chains from a single sample sequenced in a study of blood T cell repertoires in COVID-19. Assay used: immunoSEQ multiplex PCR; TCRdb lists only in-frame clones, some missing. The profile shows hundreds of thousands of clones, just under 85% of them singletons. Sequenced sample: peripheral blood. These receptor sequences come from an elderly man with acute or convalescent COVID-19.

The chain links TRBV27 to TRBJ1-6; D might be TRBD1 (6 bases). CDR1 is MNHEY, CDR2 SMNVEV, per germline (reference sequence). This CDR3 is 18 amino acids long. The germline V and J ends were trimmed by 6 bases and 5 bases, with 23 bases remaining between them. The CDR3 nucleotides read TGTGCCAGCAGATCAGGTCAGGGGCGACCCCAGAATAATTCACCCCTCCACTTT. It yields the protein CASRSGQGRPQNNSPLHF.

This chain uses TRBV10-3 with TRBJ1-5; D gene uncertain. V was clipped by 1 base and J by 5 bases, with 12 bases between them. Germline-derived CDR1 and CDR2 are ENHRY and SYGVKD. This CDR3 region has 15 residues. The CDR3 loop is CAISEFPGSDQPQHF. The CDR3 DNA reads as TGTGCCATCAGTGAGTTTCCGGGGTCCGATCAGCCCCAGCATTTT.

V and J are TRBV6-5 and TRBJ1-2; 8 nucleotides match TRBD1. The CDR3 is 14 residues long. Trimming cost V 5 bases and J 4 bases; bases outside gene matches: 6. Germline V gene lookup returns CDR1 MNHEY and CDR2 SVGAGI. The CDR3 sequence is CASSTGTGSYGYTF. CDR3 DNA sequence: TGTGCCAGCAGTACCGGGACAGGCTCCTATGGCTACACCTTC.